This T cell receptor (beta chain) was identified in a study of T cells after yellow fever vaccination. CDR1 and CDR2 (germline): LGHNA, YNFKEQ. This CDR3 comprises 17 residues. The ends were cut back, 2 bases at V and 5 bases at J, with 22 bases in the middle. TCRdb called the 5' RACE reads again in MiXCR, with one record for every CDR3 protein. The sample contains approximately 510,000 distinct CDR3 sequences, 21% of which appear only once. Overall study findings and caveats: Weaker overall was a secondary response that nonetheless peaked faster, on day 5 versus 15.

This clonotype occurred a few times. Antigen: not known. The sequencing used PBMCs, collected roughly 23 days after the first yellow fever vaccination. This TCR derives from a man in his late teens or twenties who received the YFV17D yellow fever vaccine. The rearrangement joins TRBV4-2 to TRBJ2-7; the D gene is possibly TRBD2 (6 bases). The CDR3 region is CASSQTGTDRILNEQYF. The CDR3 coding sequence is TGTGCCAGCAGCCAAACCGGGACTGATAGGATTCTTAACGAGCAGTACTTC.